This TCR beta chain appears in the sequencing data of a study of blood T cell repertoires in COVID-19. As for the study in general: Acute and convalescent COVID-19 samples came from the United States, Italy and Spain.

Repertoires were generated with immunoSEQ multiplex PCR, while TCRdb's copy carries only in-frame clones and drops some. The data contain 75,000 to 90,000 clones, around 87% of them singletons. The length of the CDR3 is 14 residues. V lost 4 bases to trimming and J lost 1 base, with 10 bases between them. Germline values: CDR1 LNHDA, CDR2 SQIVND (reference sequence). The sequence came from a man older than 75 with active or convalescent COVID-19. Specimen: peripheral blood. The chain combines TRBV19 with TRBJ1-1; a possible D gene is TRBD1 (5 bases). The CDR3 DNA sequence: TGTGCCAGTAGTAACCTGGACACGAACACTGAAGCTTTCTTT. Translation gives CASSNLDTNTEAFF.